Shown below are 10 T cell receptor beta chains from a single sample sequenced in a study of identical twins. Via MiXCR, TCRdb re-called the 5' RACE reads, giving one row per CDR3 protein. The top ten clones hold approximately 2.9% of a sample with some 440,000 distinct CDR3 sequences, 20% to 25% of them seen once. These data were likewise used in another study, on T cells expressing NK-cell markers.

Sequencing was done on a sample of CD4+ T cells sorted from blood. The receptors shown here come from a woman younger than 30 in good health.

The V and J genes are TRBV7-2 and TRBJ1-6; possible D gene TRBD1, 5 bases. V shed 5 bases and J shed 9 bases, with 14 bases lying between them. Germline CDR1 reads SGHTA; CDR2 reads FQGNSA. CDR3 size: 14 residues. CDR3 in DNA: TGTGCCAGCAGCGACCGGGACGGGACTTCACCCCTCCACTTT. As protein: CASSDRDGTSPLHF.

This chain uses TRBV15 with TRBJ2-3, with 8 bases fitting TRBD2. The CDR3 covers 15 residues. Trimming at V came to 3 bases and at J to 14 bases, leaving 16 bases not matched to a gene. The V gene's germline CDR1 is LNHNV and CDR2 YYDKDF (reference sequence). The DNA of the CDR3 is TGTGCCACCAGCAGCTCTGGGACTAGTGAAGCTCGGACGTATTTT. This sequence encodes CATSSSGTSEARTYF.

The rearrangement uses TRBV5-1 and TRBJ1-1; D is undetermined. The CDR3 loop spans 15 amino acids. V was clipped by 3 bases and J by 6 bases, with 18 bases between them. Germline V gene lookup returns CDR1 SGHRS and CDR2 YFSETQ. As DNA, the CDR3 is TGCGCCAGCAGCTGGGCCAGCCAACCAAACGCTGAAGCTTTCTTT. The encoded protein is CASSWASQPNAEAFF.

This clonotype has only a few counts. J is TRBJ1-4 and V is TRBV2, with a possible D match to TRBD1 (5 bases). The V gene's germline CDR1 is SNHLY and CDR2 FYNNEI. Deletions cut 6 bases from V and 5 bases from J, with 13 bases between. The CDR3 loop spans 14 amino acids. For the CDR3, the DNA is TGTGCCAGCAGCGGGACGGGCCCGAATGAAAAACTGTTTTTT. This translates into CASSGTGPNEKLFF. The complete variable domain, with remaining parts taken from reference TRBV2 and TRBJ1-4, reads EPEVTQTPSHQVTQMGQEVILRCVPISNHLYFYWYRQILGQKVEFLVSFYNNEISEKSEIFDDQFSVERPDGSNFTLKIRSTKLEDSAMYFCASSGTGPNEKLFFGSGTQLSVL.

This clonotype appeared a few times. The rearrangement uses TRBV7-2 and TRBJ2-1; D unclear. CDR1 is SGHTA and CDR2 is FQGNSA in the germline V gene. This CDR3 is built from 14 residues. V was trimmed by 5 bases and J by 1 base, leaving 9 bases between them. This CDR3 is CASSVGLSYNEQFF. CDR3 nucleotide sequence: TGTGCCAGCAGCGTGGGTCTTTCCTACAATGAGCAGTTCTTC.

This clonotype was counted once. The chain links TRBV10-3 to TRBJ2-1; no clear D. V was cut by 2 bases and J by 7 bases, with 12 bases left in between. CDR1 and CDR2 (germline): ENHRY, SYGVKD. The CDR3 loop spans 14 amino acids. This CDR3 reads CAISEVLGGNEQFF. CDR3 DNA: TGTGCCATCAGTGAGGTTTTAGGTGGGAATGAGCAGTTCTTC.

The genes are TRBV20-1 and TRBJ2-7, with TRBD1 matching over 7 bases. The germline CDR1 and CDR2 sequences are DFQATT and SNEGSKA (reference sequence). CDR3 size: 14 residues. The V and J ends lost 6 bases and 3 bases, in that order; junction bases with no gene match: 11. The DNA of the CDR3 is TGCAGTGCCCAACGGGACAGAAAATTCTACGAGCAGTACTTC. It encodes CSAQRDRKFYEQYF.

The chain couples TRBV7-9 to TRBJ1-1; possible D gene TRBD1, 5 bases. This CDR3 has 14 amino acids. V was trimmed by 4 bases and J by 3 bases, leaving 12 bases between them. Germline V gene sequence: CDR1 SEHNR, CDR2 FQNEAQ (reference sequence). CDR3 residues: CASSYGTVDTEAFF. The CDR3 DNA reads as TGTGCCAGCAGCTATGGGACGGTGGACACTGAAGCTTTCTTT.

The chain uses TRBV12-3 or TRBV12-4 and TRBJ1-2; D remains ambiguous. Trimming took 2 bases from V and 7 from J, leaving 14 bases between them. The CDR3 has 14 residues. For the CDR3, the DNA is TGTGCCAGCAGTTTAAGGACCGTGAGAGGTGGCTACACCTTC. Translating it yields CASSLRTVRGGYTF.

In its sample, this clonotype was seen a few times. The rearrangement links TRBV19 to TRBJ2-2; D gene unclear. Trimming shortened V by 5 bases and J by 3 bases, and 4 bases separated the two germline ends. The germline V gene has CDR1 LNHDA and CDR2 SQIVND (reference sequence). This CDR3 is built from 12 residues. The CDR3, as DNA: TGTGCCAGTAGTGGGTACACCGGGGAGCTGTTTTTT. Amino acid sequence: CASSGYTGELFF.